A selection of T cell receptor beta chains follows, all from one sample in a study of blood T cells in healthy people across ages. Each CDR3 protein gets one entry after TCRdb re-called the 5' RACE reads with MiXCR. Here the sample spans roughly 800,000 distinct CDR3 sequences, 53% being singletons. Specimen: blood. These receptors were collected from a man aged 80 or over in good health. Both conserved end residues are trimmed from each CDR3. Each record gives: CDR3 length, J gene, V gene, CDR3 protein.

13 | TRBJ2-7 | TRBV25-1 | ASSHLGVNSNEQY
10 | TRBJ2-5 | TRBV29-1 | SVLGAPETQY
15 | TRBJ2-4 | TRBV21-1 | ASSKRKLAVAKNIQY
14 | TRBJ2-1 | TRBV6-5 | ASSSRRGLNYNEQF
12 | TRBJ2-7 | TRBV7-2 | ASSLQRGIYEQY
10 | TRBJ2-4 | TRBV20-1 | SARKGGSDQY
10 | TRBJ2-7 | TRBV10-3 | AIRPQGGEQY
12 | TRBJ2-3 | TRBV5-1 | ASNDGGGTDTQY
13 | TRBJ2-7 | TRBV12-3/TRBV12-4 | ASSQGRGGPYEQY
13 | TRBJ2-6 | TRBV6-1 | ASSIQSAGANVLT
12 | TRBJ1-1 | TRBV12-3/TRBV12-4 | ASSVVAGKSEAF
12 | TRBJ2-7 | TRBV28 | ASSGGGTIGEQY
12 | TRBJ2-3 | TRBV5-5 | ASSFGGGTGTQY
12 | TRBJ2-4 | TRBV5-1 | ASSPDRVGNIQY
11 | TRBJ2-7 | TRBV12-3/TRBV12-4 | ASSRGLPGEQY